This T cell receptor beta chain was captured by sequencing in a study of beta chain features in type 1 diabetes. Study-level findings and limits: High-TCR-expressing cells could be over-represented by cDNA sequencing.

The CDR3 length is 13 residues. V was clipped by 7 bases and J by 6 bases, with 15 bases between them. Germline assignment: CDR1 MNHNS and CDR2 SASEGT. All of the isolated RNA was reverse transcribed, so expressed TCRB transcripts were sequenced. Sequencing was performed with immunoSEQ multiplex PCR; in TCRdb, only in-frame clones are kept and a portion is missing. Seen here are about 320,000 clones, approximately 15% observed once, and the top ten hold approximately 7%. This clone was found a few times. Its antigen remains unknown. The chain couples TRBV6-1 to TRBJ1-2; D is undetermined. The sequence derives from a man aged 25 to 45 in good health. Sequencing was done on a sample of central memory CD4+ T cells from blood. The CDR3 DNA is TGTGCCAGCACCGAGGGTGGCAGGCATGGCTACACCTTC. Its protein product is CASTEGGRHGYTF.